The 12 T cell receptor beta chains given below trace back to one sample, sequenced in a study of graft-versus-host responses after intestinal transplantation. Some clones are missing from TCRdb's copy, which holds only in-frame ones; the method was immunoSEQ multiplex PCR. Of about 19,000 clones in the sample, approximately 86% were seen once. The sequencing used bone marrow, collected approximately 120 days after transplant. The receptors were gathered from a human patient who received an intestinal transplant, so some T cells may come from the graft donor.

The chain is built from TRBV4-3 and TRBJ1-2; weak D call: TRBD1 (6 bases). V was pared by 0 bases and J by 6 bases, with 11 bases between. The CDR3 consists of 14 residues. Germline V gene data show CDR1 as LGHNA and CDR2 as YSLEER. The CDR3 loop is CASSQERRGNGYTF. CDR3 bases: TGCGCCAGCAGCCAAGAACGCAGGGGTAATGGCTACACCTTC.

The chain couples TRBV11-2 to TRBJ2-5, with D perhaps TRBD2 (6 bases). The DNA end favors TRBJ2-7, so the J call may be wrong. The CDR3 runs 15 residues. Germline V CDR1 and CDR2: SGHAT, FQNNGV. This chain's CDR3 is CASSDNAAGSYEQYF. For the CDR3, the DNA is TGTGCCAGCAGTGACAATGCAGCGGGCTCCTACGAGCAGTACTTC.

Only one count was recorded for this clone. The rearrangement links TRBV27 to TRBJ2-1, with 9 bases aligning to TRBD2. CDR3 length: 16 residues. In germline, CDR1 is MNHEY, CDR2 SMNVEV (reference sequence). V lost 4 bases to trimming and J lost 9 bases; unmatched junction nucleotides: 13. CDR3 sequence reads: CASSSLRGRAITEQFF. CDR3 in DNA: TGTGCCAGCAGTTCTTTGCGCGGGAGGGCCATCACTGAGCAGTTCTTC.

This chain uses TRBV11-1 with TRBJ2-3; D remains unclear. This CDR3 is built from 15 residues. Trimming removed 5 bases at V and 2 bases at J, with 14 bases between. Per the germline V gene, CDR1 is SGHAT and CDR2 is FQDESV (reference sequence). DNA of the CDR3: TGTGCCAGCAGCAAAGACGGCCTACCCACAGATACGCAGTATTTT. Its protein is CASSKDGLPTDTQYF.

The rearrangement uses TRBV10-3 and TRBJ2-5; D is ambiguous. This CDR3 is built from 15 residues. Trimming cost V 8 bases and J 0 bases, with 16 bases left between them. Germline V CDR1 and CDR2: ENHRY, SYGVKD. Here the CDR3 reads CAIQQQGRNQETQYF. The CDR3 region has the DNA TGTGCCATCCAACAACAAGGACGGAACCAAGAGACCCAGTACTTC.

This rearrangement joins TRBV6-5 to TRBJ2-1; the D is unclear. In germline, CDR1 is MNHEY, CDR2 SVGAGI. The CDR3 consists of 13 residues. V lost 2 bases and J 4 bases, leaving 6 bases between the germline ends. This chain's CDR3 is CASSYGQYNEQFF. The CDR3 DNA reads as TGTGCCAGCAGTTACGGGCAGTACAATGAGCAGTTCTTC.

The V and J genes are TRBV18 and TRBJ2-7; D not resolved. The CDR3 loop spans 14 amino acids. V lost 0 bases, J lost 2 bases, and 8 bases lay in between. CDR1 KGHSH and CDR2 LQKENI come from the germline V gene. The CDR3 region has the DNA TGTGCCAGCTCACCACCGAGCATGACCTACGAGCAGTACTTC. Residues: CASSPPSMTYEQYF.

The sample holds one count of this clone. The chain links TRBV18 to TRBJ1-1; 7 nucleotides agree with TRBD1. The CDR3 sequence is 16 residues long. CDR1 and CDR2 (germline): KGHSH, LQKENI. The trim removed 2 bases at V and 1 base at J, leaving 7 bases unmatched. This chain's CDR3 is CASSPERGQRNTEAFF. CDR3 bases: TGTGCCAGCTCACCAGAAAGGGGGCAGAGGAACACTGAAGCTTTCTTT.

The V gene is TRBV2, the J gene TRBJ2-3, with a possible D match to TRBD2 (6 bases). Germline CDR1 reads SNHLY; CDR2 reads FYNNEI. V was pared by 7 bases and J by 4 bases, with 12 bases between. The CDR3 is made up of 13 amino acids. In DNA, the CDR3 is TGTGCCAGCACACCGGACTACGCAGATACGCAGTATTTT. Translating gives CASTPDYADTQYF.

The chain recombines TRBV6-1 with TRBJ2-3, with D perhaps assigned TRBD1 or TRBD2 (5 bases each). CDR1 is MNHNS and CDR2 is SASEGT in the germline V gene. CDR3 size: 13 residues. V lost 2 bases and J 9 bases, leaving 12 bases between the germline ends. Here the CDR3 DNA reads TGTGCCAGCAGTGAAAATTGGGGGTTGACGCAGTATTTT. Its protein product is CASSENWGLTQYF.

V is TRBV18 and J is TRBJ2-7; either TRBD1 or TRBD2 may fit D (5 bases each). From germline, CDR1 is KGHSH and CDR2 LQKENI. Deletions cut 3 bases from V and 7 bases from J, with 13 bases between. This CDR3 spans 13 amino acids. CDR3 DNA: TGTGCCAGCTCACCCGCCGGGACCAAGGAGCAGTACTTC. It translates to CASSPAGTKEQYF.

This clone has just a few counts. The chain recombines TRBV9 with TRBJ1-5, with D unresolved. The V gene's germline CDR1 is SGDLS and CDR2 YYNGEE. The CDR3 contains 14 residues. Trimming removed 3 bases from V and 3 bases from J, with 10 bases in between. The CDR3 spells CASSARLTNQPQHF. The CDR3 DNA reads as TGTGCCAGCAGCGCCCGACTTACCAATCAGCCCCAGCATTTT.